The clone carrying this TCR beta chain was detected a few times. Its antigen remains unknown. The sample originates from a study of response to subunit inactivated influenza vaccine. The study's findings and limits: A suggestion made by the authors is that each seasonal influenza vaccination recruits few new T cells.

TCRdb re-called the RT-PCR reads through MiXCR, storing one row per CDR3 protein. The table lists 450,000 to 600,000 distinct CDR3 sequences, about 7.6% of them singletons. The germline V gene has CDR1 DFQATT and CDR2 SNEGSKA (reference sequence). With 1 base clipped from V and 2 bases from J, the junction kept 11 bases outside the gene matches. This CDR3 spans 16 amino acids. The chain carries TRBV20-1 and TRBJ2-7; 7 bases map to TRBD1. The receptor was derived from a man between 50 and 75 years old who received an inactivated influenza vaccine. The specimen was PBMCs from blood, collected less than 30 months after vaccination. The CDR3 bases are TGCAGTGCTAGAGGCGGCACCGGGACAGAGCCCTACGAGCAGTACTTC. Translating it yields CSARGGTGTEPYEQYF.